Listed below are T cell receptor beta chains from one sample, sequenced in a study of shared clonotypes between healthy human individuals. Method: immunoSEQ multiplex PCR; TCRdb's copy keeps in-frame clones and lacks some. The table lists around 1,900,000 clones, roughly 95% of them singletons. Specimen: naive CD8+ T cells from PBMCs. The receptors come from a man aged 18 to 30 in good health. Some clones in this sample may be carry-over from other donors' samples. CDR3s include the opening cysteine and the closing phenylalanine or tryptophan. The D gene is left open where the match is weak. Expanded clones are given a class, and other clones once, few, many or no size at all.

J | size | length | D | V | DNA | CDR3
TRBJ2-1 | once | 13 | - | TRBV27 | TGTGCCAGCAGGGAGCCCTCGGACAATGAGCAGTTCTTC | CASREPSDNEQFF
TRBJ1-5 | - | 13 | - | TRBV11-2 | TGTGCCAGCAGCGACGATCGCGATCAGCCCCAGCATTTT | CASSDDRDQPQHF
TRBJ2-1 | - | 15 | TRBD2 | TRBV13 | TGTGCCAGCAGCCCATTAGCGGGCTCCTACAATGAGCAGTTCTTC | CASSPLAGSYNEQFF
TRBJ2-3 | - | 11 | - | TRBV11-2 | TGTGCCAGCAGCTGGCAGGGGCCGCAGTATTTT | CASSWQGPQYF
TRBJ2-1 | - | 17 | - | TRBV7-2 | TGTGCCAGCAGCTTCCTCTGGGGTGGAAGCTCCTACAATGAGCAGTTCTTC | CASSFLWGGSSYNEQFF
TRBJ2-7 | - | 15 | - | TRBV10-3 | TGTGCCATCAGTGGTCGGGGGGCTAGCTCCTACGAGCAGTACTTC | CAISGRGASSYEQYF
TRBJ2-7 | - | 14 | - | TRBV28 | TGTGCCAGCAGTCTTGACGGTGAAGCCTACGAGCAGTACTTC | CASSLDGEAYEQYF
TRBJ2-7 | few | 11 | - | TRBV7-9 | TGTGCCAGCAGCGGGAACTACGAGCAGTACTTC | CASSGNYEQYF
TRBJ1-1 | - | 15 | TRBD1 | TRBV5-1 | TGCGCCAGCAGCTTCGACAGGGAGGCTCCCTGGGAAGCTTTCTTT | CASSFDREAPWEAFF
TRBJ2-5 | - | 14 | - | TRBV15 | TGTGCCACCAGCCCGAAAAGGGGGAAAGAGACCCAGTACTTC | CATSPKRGKETQYF
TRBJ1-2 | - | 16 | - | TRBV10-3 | TGTGCCATCAGCCCCGCGGGGGGGGTGGTAGGCTATGGCTACACCTTC | CAISPAGGVVGYGYTF
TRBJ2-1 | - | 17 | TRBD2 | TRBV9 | TGTGCCAGCAGCACCACCTGGCGGGAGAGCTCCTACAATGAGCAGTTCTTC | CASSTTWRESSYNEQFF
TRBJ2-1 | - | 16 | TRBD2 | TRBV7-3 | TGTGCCAGCAGCCTGTTTATAGCGGGAGGTAACAATGAGCAGTTCTTC | CASSLFIAGGNNEQFF
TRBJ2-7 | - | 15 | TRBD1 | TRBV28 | TGTGGAAGCCGTGAAGGACGACAGGGCTCCTACGAGCAGTACTTC | CGSREGRQGSYEQYF
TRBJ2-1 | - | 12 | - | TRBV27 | TGTGCCAGCAGTCCCCCCGCTTCGAGGCAGTTCTTC | CASSPPASRQFF
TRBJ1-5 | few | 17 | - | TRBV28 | TGTGCCAGCAGTTCCCAATACACGACTTATAGCAATCAGCCCCAGCATTTT | CASSSQYTTYSNQPQHF
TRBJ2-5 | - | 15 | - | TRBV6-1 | TGTGCCAGCAGGGAGGGAATCACCGTGGGAGAGACCCAGTACTTC | CASREGITVGETQYF
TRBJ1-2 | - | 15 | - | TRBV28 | TGTGCCAGCAGCCCTATTAGGGAGGCGAACTATGGCTACACCTTC | CASSPIREANYGYTF
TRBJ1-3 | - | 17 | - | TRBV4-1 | TGCGCCAGCAGCCAACGTAGGGCACAGGGCTCTGGAAACACCATATATTTT | CASSQRRAQGSGNTIYF
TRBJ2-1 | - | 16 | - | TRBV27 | TGTGCCAGCAGTTTATTAGGGTCGGGACTGAACAATGAGCAGTTCTTC | CASSLLGSGLNNEQFF